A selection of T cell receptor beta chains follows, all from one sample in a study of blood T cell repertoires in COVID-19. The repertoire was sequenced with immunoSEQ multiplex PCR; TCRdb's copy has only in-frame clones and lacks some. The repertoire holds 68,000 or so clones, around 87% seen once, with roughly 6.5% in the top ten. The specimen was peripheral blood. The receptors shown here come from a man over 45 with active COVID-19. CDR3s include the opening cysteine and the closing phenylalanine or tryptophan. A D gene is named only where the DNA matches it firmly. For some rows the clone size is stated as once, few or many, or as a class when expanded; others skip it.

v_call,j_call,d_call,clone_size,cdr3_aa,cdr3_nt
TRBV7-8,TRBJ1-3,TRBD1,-,CASSAHPGQGTGNTIYF,TGTGCCAGCAGCGCCCACCCGGGACAGGGAACTGGAAACACCATATATTTT
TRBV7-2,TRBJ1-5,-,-,CASSFRQSQPQHF,TGTGCCAGCAGCTTCAGACAGAGCCAGCCCCAGCATTTT
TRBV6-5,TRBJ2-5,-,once,CASTATGETQYF,TGTGCCAGCACCGCTACAGGGGAGACCCAGTACTTC
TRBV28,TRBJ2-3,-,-,CASSAPDRLTDTQYF,TGTGCCAGCAGTGCCCCGGACAGACTCACAGATACGCAGTATTTT
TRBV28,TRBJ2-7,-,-,CASSLSFSGGGEQYF,TGTGCCAGCAGTTTATCCTTTTCGGGTGGAGGCGAGCAGTACTTC
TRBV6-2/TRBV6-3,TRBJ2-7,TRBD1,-,CASSSGGTGGRNYEQYF,TGTGCCAGCAGCTCCGGAGGGACAGGGGGCCGGAACTACGAGCAGTACTTC
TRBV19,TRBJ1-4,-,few,CASRRNRRTNEKLFF,TGTGCCAGTAGGCGCAACAGAAGGACTAATGAAAAACTGTTTTTT
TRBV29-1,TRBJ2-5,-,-,CSVGTSGETQYF,TGCAGCGTAGGGACATCGGGAGAGACCCAGTACTTC
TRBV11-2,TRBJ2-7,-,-,CASSLDMKREQYF,TGTGCCAGCAGCTTAGATATGAAGAGGGAGCAGTACTTC
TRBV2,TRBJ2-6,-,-,CASSGTRVSGANVLTF,TGTGCCAGCAGTGGTACCAGGGTCTCCGGGGCCAACGTCCTGACTTTC
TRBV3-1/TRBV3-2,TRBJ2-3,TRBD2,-,CASSQDRTSGGPSTDTQYF,TGTGCCAGCAGCCAAGACAGGACTAGCGGGGGGCCTAGCACAGATACGCAGTATTTT
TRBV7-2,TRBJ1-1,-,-,CASSPSSAESTEAFF,TGTGCCAGCAGCCCGTCAAGTGCGGAGAGCACTGAAGCTTTCTTT
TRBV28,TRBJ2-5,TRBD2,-,CASSSISGGEETQYF,TGTGCCAGCAGTTCAATTAGCGGGGGGGAAGAGACCCAGTACTTC
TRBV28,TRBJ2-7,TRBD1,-,CASRSQGAHEQYF,TGTGCCAGCAGATCACAGGGGGCGCACGAGCAGTACTTC
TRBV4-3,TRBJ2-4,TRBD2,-,CASSPRPRGSGGLTKNIQYF,TGCGCCAGCAGCCCCAGACCTCGCGGAAGCGGGGGTCTAACCAAAAACATTCAGTACTTC
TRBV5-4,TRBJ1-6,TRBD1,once,CASSNRDREVSPLHF,TGTGCCAGCAGCAACAGGGACAGGGAGGTTTCACCCCTCCACTTT
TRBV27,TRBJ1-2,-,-,CASSANGPYGYTF,TGTGCCAGCAGTGCGAATGGGCCATATGGCTACACCTTC
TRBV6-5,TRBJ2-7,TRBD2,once,CASSHGGTSGYEQYF,TGTGCCAGCAGCCACGGGGGTACTAGCGGCTACGAGCAGTACTTC
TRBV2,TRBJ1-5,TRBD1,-,CASRRDSRNQPQHF,TGTGCCAGCAGAAGGGACAGTCGGAATCAGCCCCAGCATTTT
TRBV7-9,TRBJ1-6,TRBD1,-,CASSLTGVSPLHF,TGTGCCAGCAGCTTAACAGGGGTTTCACCCCTCCACTTT
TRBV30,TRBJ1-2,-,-,CACKMSGASQFGYTF,TGTGCCTGTAAAATGTCAGGGGCAAGTCAATTTGGCTACACCTTC
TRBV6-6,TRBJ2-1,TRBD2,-,CASSSSGRGPNEQFF,TGTGCCAGCAGCTCTAGCGGGAGGGGTCCAAATGAGCAGTTCTTC
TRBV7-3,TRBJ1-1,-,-,CASSNIPNTEAFF,TGTGCCAGCAGCAACATCCCTAACACTGAAGCTTTCTTT
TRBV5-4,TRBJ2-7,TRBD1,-,CASSALRQGINEQYF,TGTGCCAGCAGCGCCCTGCGACAGGGGATCAACGAGCAGTACTTC
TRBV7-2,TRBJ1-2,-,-,CASSPQTTVRGGYTF,TGTGCCAGCAGCCCCCAAACGACCGTAAGGGGTGGCTACACCTTC